Listed below are T cell receptor beta chains from one sample, sequenced in a study of cytomegalovirus exposure and HLA in healthy donors. Measured with immunoSEQ multiplex PCR; TCRdb has only the in-frame clones, and not every one. In the table there are approximately 160,000 clones, approximately 70% of which are singletons. Sequencing used PBMCs. These receptors were obtained from a man between 18 and 29 years old in good health and CMV-seropositive. CDR3s include the opening cysteine and the closing phenylalanine or tryptophan. D genes are given only for firm matches. Expanded clones are given a class, and other clones once, few, many or no size at all.

v_call	j_call	clone_size	d_call	cdr3_nt	cdr3_aa
TRBV4-1	TRBJ1-4	few	TRBD1	TGCGCCAGCAGCCACCCTGGGACAGGGGGAAAGTGGACGGAAAAACTGTTTTTT	CASSHPGTGGKWTEKLFF
TRBV19	TRBJ1-5	few	TRBD1	TGTGCCAGTAGTAGTCCTCCGGGACAGGGGGTGAATCAGCCCCAGCATTTT	CASSSPPGQGVNQPQHF
TRBV11-2	TRBJ1-2	-	-	TGTGCCAGCAGCTTAGGTCCCGACTATGGCTACACCTTC	CASSLGPDYGYTF
TRBV9	TRBJ2-1	-	-	TGTGCCAGCAGCGTGGGGCAGGGTAGTTCCTACAATGAGCAGTTCTTC	CASSVGQGSSYNEQFF
TRBV5-8	TRBJ1-5	-	-	TGTGCCAGCAGCGCCCGGGGGGGCCAGCCCCAGCATTTT	CASSARGGQPQHF
TRBV9	TRBJ2-1	-	-	TGTGCCAGCAGCGTTCAGGGCAGCTCCTACAATGAGCAGTTCTTC	CASSVQGSSYNEQFF
TRBV7-9	TRBJ2-1	few	TRBD2	TGTGCCAGCAGCTGGCCTAGCGGGAGTTACGGACCAGGCAATGAGCAGTTCTTC	CASSWPSGSYGPGNEQFF
TRBV19	TRBJ1-3	few	-	TGTGCCAGTAGTACGGTCAATGGAAACACCATATATTTT	CASSTVNGNTIYF
TRBV7-2	TRBJ1-5	-	TRBD1	TGTGCCAGCAGCTTAGCAGGACAGGGCAATCAGCCCCAGCATTTT	CASSLAGQGNQPQHF
TRBV19	TRBJ2-1	few	TRBD2	TGTGCCAGTAGATCGGGGGGGGTCTACAATGAGCAGTTCTTC	CASRSGGVYNEQFF
TRBV5-4	TRBJ2-2	-	TRBD2	TGTGCCAGCAGCTCCGGGACTAGCGGGACCGGGGAGCTGTTTTTT	CASSSGTSGTGELFF
TRBV9	TRBJ1-4	-	-	TGTGCCAGCAGCGCGGGAGCAGGGTCGGGGGGTGAAAAACTGTTTTTT	CASSAGAGSGGEKLFF
TRBV5-6	TRBJ1-6	-	-	TGTGCCAGCAGCTTGGCCGGGGGTGCGGGTGGTAATTCACCCCTCCACTTT	CASSLAGGAGGNSPLHF
TRBV30	TRBJ2-2	few	-	TGTGCCTGGAGTCGGGGGGCGGGGACCGGGGAGCTGTTTTTT	CAWSRGAGTGELFF
TRBV6-1	TRBJ1-2	-	-	TGTGCCGCGACGGGGGACCACTATGGCTACACCTTC	CAATGDHYGYTF
TRBV14	TRBJ1-6	few	-	TGTGCCAGCAGCCAAATTACCGGGACTGGGAATTCACCCCTCCACTTT	CASSQITGTGNSPLHF
TRBV21-1	TRBJ1-1	once	-	TGTGCCAGCAGCAAAGCCTCCTCCGGGGCAGGGGGCGGGCCCACTGAAGCTTTCTTT	CASSKASSGAGGGPTEAFF
TRBV28	TRBJ1-5	few	-	TGTGCCAGCAGTTTACCAGGGCATCAGCCCCAGCATTTT	CASSLPGHQPQHF
TRBV19	TRBJ1-1	-	TRBD1	TGTGCCACCGGACAGGGGTACACTGAAGCTTTCTTT	CATGQGYTEAFF